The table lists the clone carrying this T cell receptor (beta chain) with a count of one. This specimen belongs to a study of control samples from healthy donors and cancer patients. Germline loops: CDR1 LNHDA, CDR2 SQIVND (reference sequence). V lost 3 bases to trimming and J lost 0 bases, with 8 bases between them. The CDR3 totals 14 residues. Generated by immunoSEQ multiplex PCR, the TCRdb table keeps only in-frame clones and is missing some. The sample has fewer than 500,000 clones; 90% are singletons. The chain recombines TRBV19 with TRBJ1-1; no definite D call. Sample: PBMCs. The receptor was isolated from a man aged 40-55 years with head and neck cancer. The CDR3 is CASSIQAVNTEAFF. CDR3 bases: TGTGCCAGTAGTATCCAAGCTGTGAACACTGAAGCTTTCTTT.